This T cell receptor (beta chain) was retrieved from a study of CD8 T cells in ankylosing spondylitis. Study findings and constraints: A motif of 7 to 9 highly homologous TCR beta variants was seen as apparently characteristic of ankylosing spondylitis blood.

CDR3 length: 14 amino acids. V was cut by 5 bases and J by 3 bases, with 10 bases left in between. This clonotype was detected many times. Its specificity is not known. Scientists made TCR beta libraries using quantitative 5'-RACE with molecular barcodes. One entry per CDR3 protein results from TCRdb running MiXCR on the 5' RACE reads. The sample comprises about 390,000 distinct CDR3 sequences, approximately 20% of which are singletons, and about 17% rests with the top ten. The sequenced sample was blood, either unsorted or a sorted T cell fraction (not recorded which). The receptor comes from a male donor with ankylosing spondylitis. This chain joins TRBV12-3 or TRBV12-4 and TRBJ1-4; D unresolved. The CDR3 nucleotides read TGTGCCAGCAGTCAAGACACCGCTAATGAAAAACTGTTTTTT. It translates to CASSQDTANEKLFF.